This is a list of T cell receptor beta chains from one sample in a study of blood T cells in healthy people across ages. Each CDR3 protein gets one entry after TCRdb re-called the 5' RACE reads with MiXCR. This sample has around 1,000,000 distinct CDR3 sequences, with around 25% found just once. These sequences were also reported in another study, on T cells of mothers and their children.

The specimen sequenced was blood. These receptors all come from a girl between 2 and 10 years old in good health. Both conserved end residues are part of each CDR3. A D gene is named only where the DNA matches it firmly. Clone size is shown for a subset of rows, as once, few, many or a class of expanded clone.

v_gene,j_gene,abundance,len,d_gene,CDR3aa,CDR3nt
TRBV7-2,TRBJ1-1,-,14,TRBD1,CASSQTGGGTEAFF,TGTGCCAGCAGCCAGACAGGGGGCGGCACTGAAGCTTTCTTT
TRBV27,TRBJ2-1,once,15,TRBD2,CASTIAGGPYNEQFF,TGTGCCAGCACCATAGCGGGAGGGCCCTACAATGAGCAGTTCTTC
TRBV5-1,TRBJ2-1,-,17,-,CASSLAIAISSYNEQFF,TGCGCCAGCAGCTTGGCAATTGCGATAAGCTCCTACAATGAGCAGTTCTTC
TRBV29-1,TRBJ2-7,-,13,TRBD1,CSVAGDRVYEQYF,TGCAGCGTTGCAGGTGACAGGGTCTACGAGCAGTACTTC
TRBV4-3,TRBJ2-2,few,17,TRBD2,CASSPRLAGGLTGELFF,TGCGCCAGCAGCCCCCGACTAGCGGGGGGCCTCACCGGGGAGCTGTTTTTT
TRBV19,TRBJ1-1,-,15,TRBD1,CASSMGTGRNTEAFF,TGTGCCAGTAGTATGGGGACAGGGAGAAACACCGAAGCTTTCTTT
TRBV12-3/TRBV12-4,TRBJ1-1,few,12,-,CASAGPPPGAFF,TGTGCCAGTGCTGGGCCCCCACCTGGAGCTTTCTTT
TRBV29-1,TRBJ2-7,-,12,-,CSVNTGMREQYF,TGCAGCGTTAACACAGGGATGCGGGAGCAGTACTTC
TRBV20-1,TRBJ2-1,-,15,-,CSARIFTSSYNEQFF,TGCAGTGCTAGAATTTTTACGTCCTCCTACAATGAGCAGTTCTTC
TRBV12-3/TRBV12-4,TRBJ2-5,-,16,TRBD2,CASSLTSGSWRETQYF,TGTGCCAGCAGTTTAACTAGCGGGAGCTGGCGGGAGACCCAGTACTTC
TRBV2,TRBJ2-6,many,13,-,CASRLSGANVLTF,TGTGCCAGCAGACTCTCTGGGGCCAACGTCCTGACTTTC
TRBV9,TRBJ1-1,-,14,TRBD1,CASSEDRVNTEAFF,TGTGCCAGCAGCGAGGACAGGGTGAACACTGAAGCTTTCTTT
TRBV7-3,TRBJ2-3,many,14,-,CASSSGQSTDTQYF,TGTGCCAGCAGCTCAGGACAGAGCACAGATACGCAGTATTTT
TRBV7-9,TRBJ1-2,few,11,-,CASSLVEGYTF,TGTGCCAGCAGCTTAGTGGAGGGCTACACCTTC
TRBV20-1,TRBJ1-4,-,13,-,CSAREGVREKLFF,TGCAGTGCTAGAGAGGGGGTCCGTGAAAAACTGTTTTTT
TRBV28,TRBJ2-7,-,14,TRBD2,CASSFPSGSDEQYF,TGTGCCAGCAGTTTCCCTAGCGGGAGTGACGAGCAGTACTTC
TRBV12-3/TRBV12-4,TRBJ1-2,few,14,-,CASSQGPANYGYTF,TGTGCCAGCAGCCAGGGGCCAGCTAACTATGGCTACACCTTC
TRBV12-5,TRBJ2-1,-,12,-,CASGLDRNEQFF,TGTGCTAGTGGTTTGGATAGGAATGAGCAGTTCTTC
TRBV6-2/TRBV6-3,TRBJ1-2,-,15,TRBD1,CASRAGQGARNGYTF,TGTGCCAGCAGGGCCGGACAGGGGGCCAGGAATGGCTACACCTTC
TRBV29-1,TRBJ2-2,-,13,-,CSVEDRGGGELFF,TGCAGCGTTGAAGATAGGGGTGGCGGGGAGCTGTTTTTT
TRBV28,TRBJ2-5,few,19,TRBD2,CASSLSSGLAGGNQETQYF,TGTGCCAGCAGTTTATCCAGCGGACTAGCGGGAGGGAACCAAGAGACCCAGTACTTC
TRBV19,TRBJ2-1,once,13,-,CASSIDSENEQFF,TGTGCCAGTAGTATAGATTCGGAGAATGAGCAGTTCTTC
TRBV6-6,TRBJ1-1,few,13,-,CASSYGQYTEAFF,TGTGCCAGCAGTTACGGCCAGTACACTGAAGCTTTCTTT
TRBV7-3,TRBJ2-5,few,18,-,CASSLTPGGDPYQETQYF,TGTGCCAGCAGCTTAACGCCCGGTGGGGATCCGTACCAAGAGACCCAGTACTTC
TRBV4-2,TRBJ2-3,-,13,-,CASSPERGGTQYF,TGTGCCAGCAGCCCGGAAAGGGGGGGTACGCAGTATTTT
TRBV20-1,TRBJ2-3,-,13,TRBD1,CSGVQGVTDTQYF,TGCAGTGGGGTCCAGGGGGTCACAGATACGCAGTATTTT
TRBV9,TRBJ2-5,few,12,-,CASSGPGEEQYF,TGTGCCAGCAGTGGACCAGGGGAAGAGCAGTACTTC
TRBV6-5,TRBJ1-2,few,15,TRBD1,CASSTLQGDHYGYTF,TGTGCCAGCAGTACATTACAGGGGGATCACTATGGCTACACCTTC
TRBV6-5,TRBJ1-2,few,15,-,CASSYSRSGSYGYTF,TGTGCCAGCAGTTACTCGAGGTCGGGGTCCTATGGCTACACCTTC
TRBV7-2,TRBJ2-5,-,17,-,CASSLPNGAGGEETQYF,TGTGCCAGCAGCTTACCCAATGGGGCCGGGGGCGAAGAGACCCAGTACTTC
TRBV12-5,TRBJ2-5,-,14,-,CASGLPGPPETQYF,TGTGCTAGTGGTTTACCGGGCCCCCCGGAGACCCAGTACTTC
TRBV7-6,TRBJ1-2,few,15,TRBD1,CASSLSRDSWNGYTF,TGTGCCAGCAGCTTGTCCCGGGACAGTTGGAATGGCTACACCTTC
TRBV19,TRBJ2-7,-,15,-,CASSKGQLDLYEQYF,TGTGCCAGTAGTAAGGGACAACTGGATCTTTACGAGCAGTACTTC
TRBV15,TRBJ1-5,few,17,-,CATRPIMGADSNQPQHF,TGTGCCACCAGGCCGATAATGGGGGCCGATAGCAATCAGCCCCAGCATTTT
TRBV7-2,TRBJ2-7,few,15,TRBD2,CASQILAGLSYEQYF,TGTGCCAGCCAGATTCTAGCGGGGCTTTCCTACGAGCAGTACTTC
TRBV14,TRBJ1-3,-,16,-,CASSRLVQGAGNTIYF,TGTGCCAGCAGCCGCCTCGTCCAGGGTGCTGGAAACACCATATATTTT
TRBV7-6,TRBJ2-7,few,15,TRBD2,CASSLTSGSPGEQYF,TGTGCCAGCAGCTTAACTAGCGGGAGCCCTGGCGAGCAGTACTTC
TRBV7-7,TRBJ2-5,-,13,-,CASSLAYAGTQYF,TGTGCTAGCAGCTTAGCGTACGCAGGGACCCAGTACTTC
TRBV10-3,TRBJ1-2,-,13,-,CAISEETKGGYTF,TGTGCCATCAGTGAGGAGACAAAGGGAGGCTACACCTTC
TRBV29-1,TRBJ2-5,once,13,-,CSVRVLVAETQYF,TGCAGCGTTAGGGTTTTGGTGGCAGAGACCCAGTACTTC
TRBV7-9,TRBJ2-1,few,12,-,CASWDWLNEQFF,TGTGCCAGCTGGGATTGGTTGAATGAGCAGTTCTTC